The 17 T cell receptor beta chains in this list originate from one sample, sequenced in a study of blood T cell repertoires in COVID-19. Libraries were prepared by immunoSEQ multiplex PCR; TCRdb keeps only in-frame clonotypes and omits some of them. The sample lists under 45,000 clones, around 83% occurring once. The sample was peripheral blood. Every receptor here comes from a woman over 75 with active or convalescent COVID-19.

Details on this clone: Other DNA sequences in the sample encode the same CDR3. The CDR3 reads CASSLVGGSYEQYF. CDR3 in DNA: TGCGCCAGCAGCTTGGTAGGTGGGAGCTACGAGCAGTACTTC. This chain uses TRBV5-1 with TRBJ2-7; perhaps TRBD2 as D (5 bases). With 0 bases removed from V and 3 bases from J, the gap between germline ends came to 10 bases. Germline V lookup: CDR1 SGHRS, CDR2 YFSETQ. CDR3 length: 14 residues.

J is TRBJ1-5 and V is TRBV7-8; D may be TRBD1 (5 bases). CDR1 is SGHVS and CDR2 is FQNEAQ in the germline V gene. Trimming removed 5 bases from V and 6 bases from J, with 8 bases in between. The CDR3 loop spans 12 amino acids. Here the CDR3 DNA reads TGTGCCAGCAGCAGCGGGGGTCAGCCCCAGCATTTT. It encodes CASSSGGQPQHF. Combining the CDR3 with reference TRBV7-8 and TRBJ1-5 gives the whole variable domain GAGVSQSPRYKVAKRGQDVALRCDPISGHVSLFWYQQALGQGPEFLTYFQNEAQLDKSGLPSDRFFAERPEGSVSTLKIQRTQQEDSAVYLCASSSGGQPQHFGDGTRLSIL.

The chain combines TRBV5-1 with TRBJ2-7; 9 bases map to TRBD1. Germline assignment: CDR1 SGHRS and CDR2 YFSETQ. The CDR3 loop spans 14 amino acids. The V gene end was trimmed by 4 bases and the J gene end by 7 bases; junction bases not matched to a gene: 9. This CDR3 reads CASSITGGNREQYF. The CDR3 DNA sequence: TGCGCCAGCAGCATTACAGGGGGCAATAGGGAGCAGTACTTC. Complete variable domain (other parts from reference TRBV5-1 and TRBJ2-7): KAGVTQTPRYLIKTRGQQVTLSCSPISGHRSVSWYQQTPGQGLQFLFEYFSETQRNKGNFPGRFSGRQFSNSRSEMNVSTLELGDSALYLCASSITGGNREQYFGPGTRLTVT.

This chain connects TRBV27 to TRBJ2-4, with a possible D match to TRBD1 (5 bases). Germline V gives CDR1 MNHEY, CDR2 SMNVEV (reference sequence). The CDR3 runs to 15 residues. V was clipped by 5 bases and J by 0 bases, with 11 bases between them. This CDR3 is CASSIVGLAKNIQYF. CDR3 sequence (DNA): TGTGCCAGCAGTATAGTGGGGCTAGCCAAAAACATTCAGTACTTC.

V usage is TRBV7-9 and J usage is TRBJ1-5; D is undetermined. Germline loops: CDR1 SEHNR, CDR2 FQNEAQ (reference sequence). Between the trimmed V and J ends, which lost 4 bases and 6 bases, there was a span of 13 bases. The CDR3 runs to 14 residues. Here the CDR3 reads CASSSSGEGQPQHF. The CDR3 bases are TGTGCCAGCAGCTCGAGCGGGGAGGGTCAGCCCCAGCATTTT.

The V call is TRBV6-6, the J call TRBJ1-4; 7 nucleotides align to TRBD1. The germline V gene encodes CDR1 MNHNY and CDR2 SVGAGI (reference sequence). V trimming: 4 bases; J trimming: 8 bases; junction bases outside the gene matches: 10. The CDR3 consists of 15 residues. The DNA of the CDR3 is TGTGCCAGCAGTTCAGACAGGGTGGTGGGGGAAAAACTGTTTTTT. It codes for CASSSDRVVGEKLFF.

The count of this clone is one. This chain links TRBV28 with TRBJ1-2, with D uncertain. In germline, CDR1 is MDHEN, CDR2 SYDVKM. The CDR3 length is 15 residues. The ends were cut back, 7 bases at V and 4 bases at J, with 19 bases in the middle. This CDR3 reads CASTPSPRVGYGYTF. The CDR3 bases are TGTGCCAGCACCCCATCTCCGCGGGTTGGCTATGGCTACACCTTC.

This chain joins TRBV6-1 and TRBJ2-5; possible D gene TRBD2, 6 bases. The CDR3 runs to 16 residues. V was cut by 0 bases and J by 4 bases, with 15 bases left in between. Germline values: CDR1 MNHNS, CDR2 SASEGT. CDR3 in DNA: TGTGCCAGCAGTGAAGCGCATTGGAGGGCCCGAGAGACCCAGTACTTC. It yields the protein CASSEAHWRARETQYF.

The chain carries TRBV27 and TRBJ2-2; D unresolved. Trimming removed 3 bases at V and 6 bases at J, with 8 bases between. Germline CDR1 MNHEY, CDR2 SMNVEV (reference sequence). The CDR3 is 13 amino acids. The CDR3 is CASSFYGPGELFF. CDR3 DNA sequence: TGTGCCAGCAGTTTTTATGGGCCCGGGGAGCTGTTTTTT.

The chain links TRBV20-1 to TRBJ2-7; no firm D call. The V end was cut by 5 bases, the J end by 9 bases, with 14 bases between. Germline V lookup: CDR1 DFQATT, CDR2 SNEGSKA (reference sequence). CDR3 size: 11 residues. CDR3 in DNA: TGCAGTGCTCCCCGGAACGAGCGGCAGTACTTC. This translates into CSAPRNERQYF.

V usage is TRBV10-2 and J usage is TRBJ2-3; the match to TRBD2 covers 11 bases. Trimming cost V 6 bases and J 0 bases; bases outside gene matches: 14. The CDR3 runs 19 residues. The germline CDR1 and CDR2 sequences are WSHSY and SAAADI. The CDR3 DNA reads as TGCGCCAGCAGGGAAAGCCTTTTGGCTAGCGGGAGGAGCACAGATACGCAGTATTTT. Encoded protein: CASRESLLASGRSTDTQYF.

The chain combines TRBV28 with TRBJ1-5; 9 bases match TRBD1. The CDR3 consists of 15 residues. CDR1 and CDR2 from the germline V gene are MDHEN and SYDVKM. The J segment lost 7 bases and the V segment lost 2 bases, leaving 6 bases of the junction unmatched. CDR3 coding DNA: TGTGCCAGCAGTTTAGGGACAGGGTTCCGGCAGCCCCAGCATTTT. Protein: CASSLGTGFRQPQHF.

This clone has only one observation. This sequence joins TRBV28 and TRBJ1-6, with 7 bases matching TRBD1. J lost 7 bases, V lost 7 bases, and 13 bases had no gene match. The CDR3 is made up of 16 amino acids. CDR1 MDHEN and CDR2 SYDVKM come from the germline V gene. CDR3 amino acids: CASNLRQGLGNSPLHF. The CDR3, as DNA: TGTGCCAGCAACCTTAGACAGGGACTAGGGAATTCACCCCTCCACTTT.

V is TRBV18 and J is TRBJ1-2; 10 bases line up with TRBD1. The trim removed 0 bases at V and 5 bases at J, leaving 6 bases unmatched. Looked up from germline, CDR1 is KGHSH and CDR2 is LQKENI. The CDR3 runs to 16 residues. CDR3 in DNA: TGTGCCAGCTCACCACCGAGCCGGGACAGGGGTTATGGCTACACCTTC. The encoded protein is CASSPPSRDRGYGYTF.

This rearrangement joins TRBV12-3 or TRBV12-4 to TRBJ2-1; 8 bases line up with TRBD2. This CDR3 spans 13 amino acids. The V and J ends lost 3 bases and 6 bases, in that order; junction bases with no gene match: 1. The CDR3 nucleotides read TGTGCCAGCAGTTTTACTAGCGGCAATGAGCAGTTCTTC. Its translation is CASSFTSGNEQFF.

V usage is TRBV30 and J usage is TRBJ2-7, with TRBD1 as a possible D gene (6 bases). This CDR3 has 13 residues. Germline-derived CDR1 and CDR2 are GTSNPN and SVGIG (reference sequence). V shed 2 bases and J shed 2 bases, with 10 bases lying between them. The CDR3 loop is CAWSRDTPYEQYF. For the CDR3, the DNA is TGTGCCTGGAGTCGGGACACCCCCTACGAGCAGTACTTC.

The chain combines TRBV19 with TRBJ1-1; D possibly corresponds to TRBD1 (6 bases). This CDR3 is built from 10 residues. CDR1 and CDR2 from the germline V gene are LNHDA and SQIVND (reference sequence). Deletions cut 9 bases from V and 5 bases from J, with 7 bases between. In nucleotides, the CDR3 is TGTGCCAGGAGGGGGACTGAAGCTTTCTTT. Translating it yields CARRGTEAFF. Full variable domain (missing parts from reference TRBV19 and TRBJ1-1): DGGITQSPKYLFRKEGQNVTLSCEQNLNHDAMYWYRQDPGQGLRLIYYSQIVNDFQKGDIAEGYSVSREKKESFPLTVTSAQKNPTAFYLCARRGTEAFFGQGTRLTVV.